A single sample is the source of the 5 T cell receptor beta chains below, sequenced in a study of blood T cell repertoires in COVID-19 (dated by TCRdb to 2019 to 2021). Receptors were amplified or captured by the immunoSEQ multiplex PCR assay. The table was pulled from immuneACCESS by TCRdb, which kept in-frame rearrangements only. Such tables lose some clones; where checked, under half of the loss comes from unresolved V genes, and the rest has no known cause. Here the sample has a few hundred thousand clones; about 88% occur a single time. The ten largest clonotypes hold roughly a sixth of the sample. What was sequenced was peripheral blood. These TCRs come from a man aged 50 or older with COVID-19, enrolled during active disease.

The chain employs TRBV5-4 and TRBJ1-5; 10 bases map to TRBD1. CDR3 length: 18 amino acids. Per germline, CDR1 SGHNT and CDR2 YYREEE (reference sequence). V lost 4 bases and J lost 6; bases outside the gene matches: 16. The CDR3 loop is CASSRQGARFEVSQPQHF. As DNA, the CDR3 is TGTGCCAGCAGCAGACAGGGGGCGAGGTTTGAGGTAAGTCAGCCCCAGCATTTT.

The CDR3 DNA is TGCAGCGTTGGGCAGGGGGTGGGAGAGACCCAGTACTTC. Amino acids: CSVGQGVGETQYF. The chain employs TRBV29-1 and TRBJ2-5; 7 positions agree with TRBD1. V gave up 4 bases and J gave up 4 bases; unmatched junction bases: 6. There are 13 residues in the CDR3. Germline CDR1 is SQVTM and CDR2 is ANQGSEA.

The chain has TRBV30 and TRBJ2-3; TRBD1 might be the D (6 bases). Germline CDR1 and CDR2: GTSNPN and SVGIG (reference sequence). The CDR3 length is 14 residues. Trimming removed 6 bases from V and 1 base from J, with 14 bases in between. The chain's CDR3 is CACDEGVRTDTQYF. The CDR3, as DNA: TGTGCCTGTGACGAGGGGGTACGCACAGATACGCAGTATTTT.

The rearrangement joins TRBV19 to TRBJ1-1; 10 bases line up with TRBD1. The CDR3 sequence is 11 residues long. The germline CDR1 and CDR2 sequences are LNHDA and SQIVND (reference sequence). V shed 10 bases, J shed 12 bases, and the junction held 8 bases outside the gene matches. The CDR3 bases are TGTGCCACTGGGACAGGGGCGCCGACTTTCTTT. This sequence encodes CATGTGAPTFF.

The rearrangement links TRBV6-6 to TRBJ2-1; D gene uncertain. V dropped 6 bases and J dropped 2 bases, with 11 bases sitting between them. CDR1 MNHNY and CDR2 SVGAGI come from the germline V gene (reference sequence). This CDR3 comprises 14 residues. The CDR3 coding sequence is TGTGCCAGCAGCCCCCCGGCGGCCTACAATGAGCAGTTCTTC. This codes for CASSPPAAYNEQFF.